A selection of T cell receptor beta chains follows, all from one sample in a study of CD8 T cells in ankylosing spondylitis. One entry per CDR3 protein, called by TCRdb with MiXCR from the 5' RACE reads. This sample has 130,000 or so distinct CDR3 sequences, with roughly 11% found just once. The sequenced sample consisted of blood, either unsorted or a sorted T cell fraction (not recorded which). Source of these receptors: a female donor with ankylosing spondylitis or in good health (not recorded which). CDR3s include the opening cysteine and the closing phenylalanine or tryptophan. The order of the fields is J gene, clone size, D gene, V gene, CDR3 DNA, CDR3 protein. D genes are given only for firm matches. Only part of the rows carry a size: once, few, many, or a class if the clone is expanded.

J: TRBJ2-3
size: .
D: .
V: TRBV7-2
DNA: TGTGCCAGCAGCCGCGGAGGAGGGAGCACAGATACGCAGTATTTT
CDR3: CASSRGGGSTDTQYF

J: TRBJ2-7
size: many
D: TRBD2
V: TRBV7-8
DNA: TGTGCCAGCAGGGCGCGGGGGGTGTCCTACGAGCAGTACTTC
CDR3: CASRARGVSYEQYF

J: TRBJ2-1
size: many
D: TRBD2
V: TRBV2
DNA: TGTGCCACGGGACTAGCGGAATGGAATGAGCAGTTCTTC
CDR3: CATGLAEWNEQFF

J: TRBJ1-5
size: many
D: TRBD1
V: TRBV20-1
DNA: TGCAGTGCTTCACTTTACGACAGGGAGGATCAGCCCCAGCATTTT
CDR3: CSASLYDREDQPQHF

J: TRBJ2-3
size: many
D: TRBD2
V: TRBV5-1
DNA: TGCGCCAGCAGCTTGAGGCCACTAGCGGAGCCCACAGATACGCAGTATTTT
CDR3: CASSLRPLAEPTDTQYF

J: TRBJ2-1
size: many
D: TRBD2
V: TRBV7-9
DNA: TGTGCCAGCAGCTTTTTAGCGGGGAGTTACAATGAGCAGTTCTTC
CDR3: CASSFLAGSYNEQFF

J: TRBJ2-7
size: many
D: TRBD1
V: TRBV12-3/TRBV12-4
DNA: TGTGCCAGCAGTTCCGGGACAGGTCTCGAGCAGTACTTC
CDR3: CASSSGTGLEQYF

J: TRBJ1-1
size: many
D: .
V: TRBV5-1
DNA: TGCGCCAGCAGCTTGGATGGGATGAGCGAGGCTTTCTTT
CDR3: CASSLDGMSEAFF

J: TRBJ2-5
size: few
D: .
V: TRBV10-3
DNA: TGTGCCACCGCTCGAGGTACGGGGTACCAAGAGACCCAGTACTTC
CDR3: CATARGTGYQETQYF

J: TRBJ2-5
size: .
D: TRBD2
V: TRBV6-5
DNA: TGTGCCAGCAGTTCTTCTTTAGCGGGGGGTTCGGAGACCCAGTACTTC
CDR3: CASSSSLAGGSETQYF

J: TRBJ2-2
size: many
D: TRBD1
V: TRBV29-1
DNA: TGCAGCGTTGATTCCGGACAGGGCGAATTGAGGACCGGGGAGCTGTTTTTT
CDR3: CSVDSGQGELRTGELFF

J: TRBJ2-1
size: many
D: TRBD2
V: TRBV3-1
DNA: TGTGCCAGCAGCCAACCCTTAGGGAGCGGGGGCAATGAGCAGTTCTTC
CDR3: CASSQPLGSGGNEQFF

J: TRBJ2-5
size: many
D: TRBD1
V: TRBV20-1
DNA: TGCAGTGCTAGAGGGGACAGACTAGAGACCCAGTACTTC
CDR3: CSARGDRLETQYF

J: TRBJ1-2
size: many
D: .
V: TRBV2
DNA: TGTGCCAGCAGTGAAAGACTGCTCAACTATGGCTACACCTTC
CDR3: CASSERLLNYGYTF

J: TRBJ1-1
size: many
D: .
V: TRBV28
DNA: TGTGCCAGCAGTTTATTGGGCGGGACAAGGGGGGAAGCTTTCTTT
CDR3: CASSLLGGTRGEAFF

J: TRBJ2-7
size: many
D: .
V: TRBV6-2/TRBV6-3
DNA: TGTGCCAGCAGTTTTACGACGGATGCCTACGAGCAGTACTTC
CDR3: CASSFTTDAYEQYF

J: TRBJ1-1
size: many
D: .
V: TRBV20-1
DNA: TGCAGTGCTAGGGGGGGGGAAACTGAAGCTTTCTTT
CDR3: CSARGGETEAFF

J: TRBJ2-2
size: many
D: TRBD2
V: TRBV6-1
DNA: TGTGCCAGCAGCCTCGGACTAGCGGGAGGGATCACCGGGGAGCTGTTTTTT
CDR3: CASSLGLAGGITGELFF

J: TRBJ2-1
size: many
D: TRBD2
V: TRBV6-2/TRBV6-3
DNA: TGTGCCAGCAGTACCAGGCTTGCGGGGGTCTACAATGAGCAGTTCTTC
CDR3: CASSTRLAGVYNEQFF

J: TRBJ2-4
size: few
D: .
V: TRBV18
DNA: TGTGCCAGCTCACCGGCGGTTCCACGGAAAAACATTCAGTACTTC
CDR3: CASSPAVPRKNIQYF

J: TRBJ1-1
size: many
D: .
V: TRBV29-1
DNA: TGCAGCGTTAAAGGGGCAATGAACACTGAAGCTTTCTTT
CDR3: CSVKGAMNTEAFF

J: TRBJ2-3
size: once
D: .
V: TRBV13
DNA: TGTGCCAGCAGCACATTCCACATAGGGGGGGATAAAGATACGCAGTATTTT
CDR3: CASSTFHIGGDKDTQYF

J: TRBJ2-1
size: many
D: .
V: TRBV28
DNA: TGTGCCAGCAGTCCGGAGATGCAGGGTGTCCATGAGCAGTTCTTC
CDR3: CASSPEMQGVHEQFF

J: TRBJ2-1
size: many
D: TRBD1
V: TRBV6-5
DNA: TGTGCCAGCAGTTCCACGGGACAGGGGGTCTACAATGAGCAGTTCTTC
CDR3: CASSSTGQGVYNEQFF

J: TRBJ2-3
size: .
D: TRBD2
V: TRBV7-3
DNA: TGTGCCAGCAGTTCCTACCAGCGGGGGTACACAGATACGCAGTATTTT
CDR3: CASSSYQRGYTDTQYF

J: TRBJ2-2
size: .
D: .
V: TRBV7-9
DNA: TGTGCCAGCAGCCAACGGGGACAGAACACCGGGGAGCTGTTTTTT
CDR3: CASSQRGQNTGELFF

J: TRBJ1-1
size: many
D: .
V: TRBV12-3/TRBV12-4
DNA: TGTGCCAGCAGTTTATTCGGAGAAGCTTTCTTT
CDR3: CASSLFGEAFF

J: TRBJ2-7
size: many
D: .
V: TRBV20-1
DNA: TGCAGTGCTAGATCTCCGCCCTTTGATGAGCAGTACTTC
CDR3: CSARSPPFDEQYF

J: TRBJ2-7
size: many
D: TRBD2
V: TRBV5-1
DNA: TGCGCCAGCAGCATAGGACTAGCGGGAAGGAACGAGCAGTACTTC
CDR3: CASSIGLAGRNEQYF

J: TRBJ2-2
size: many
D: .
V: TRBV6-1
DNA: TGTGCCAGCAGTGAAAGGCCCGATAACACCGGGGAGCTGTTTTTT
CDR3: CASSERPDNTGELFF

J: TRBJ1-5
size: many
D: .
V: TRBV18
DNA: TGTGCCAGCAGCCCCCCCTATAGCAATCAGCCCCAGCATTTT
CDR3: CASSPPYSNQPQHF

J: TRBJ1-6
size: many
D: .
V: TRBV4-2
DNA: TGTGCCAGCAGCCAAGATAGGTATAATTCACCCCTCCACTTT
CDR3: CASSQDRYNSPLHF

J: TRBJ2-2
size: .
D: TRBD2
V: TRBV19
DNA: TGTGTCAGTAGCCTGGGGAGGGCCGGGGGGGAGCTGTTTTTT
CDR3: CVSSLGRAGGELFF

J: TRBJ2-1
size: many
D: TRBD2
V: TRBV7-7
DNA: TGTGCCAGCAGCCCGGGACTAGCGAGCGGTGAGCAGTTCTTC
CDR3: CASSPGLASGEQFF

J: TRBJ1-2
size: many
D: TRBD1
V: TRBV29-1
DNA: TGCAGCACTGGGACAGTTGATGGCTACACCTTC
CDR3: CSTGTVDGYTF

J: TRBJ2-1
size: many
D: .
V: TRBV7-2
DNA: TGTGCCAGCAGCTTAGTGGCGGCGGGTTGGAATGAGCAGTTCTTC
CDR3: CASSLVAAGWNEQFF